The rows below give T cell receptor beta chains drawn from one sample of a study of Tregs in tolerant kidney transplant recipients. Generated by immunoSEQ multiplex PCR, the TCRdb table keeps only in-frame clones and is missing some. Seen here are over 60,000 clones, around nine tenths observed once, and the top ten hold about 0.37%. The starting material was CD4+ T cells from blood, obtained before the transplant. Every receptor here comes from a human donor who received a combined kidney and bone marrow transplant. Both conserved end residues are part of each CDR3. A D gene is named only where the DNA matches it firmly. Expanded clones get a size class; other rows say once, few or many, or leave the size out.

clone_size,v_call,d_call,j_call,cdr3_nt,cdr3_aa
.,TRBV5-4,TRBD2,TRBJ2-3,TGTGCCAGCAGCTTCCCCGGGACTACTAGGGGAGTCGATACGCAGTATTTT,CASSFPGTTRGVDTQYF
.,TRBV5-8,.,TRBJ2-2,TGTGCCAGCAGCTTGGCGTCCGGGGAGCTGTTTTTT,CASSLASGELFF
.,TRBV7-9,.,TRBJ1-2,TGTGCCAGCAGCTTAGTAAGGACAGAGGATAGGAATGGCTACACCTTC,CASSLVRTEDRNGYTF
.,TRBV28,.,TRBJ2-7,TGTGCCAGTCAGGGATTCGGCTCCTACGAGCAGTACTTC,CASQGFGSYEQYF
.,TRBV19,TRBD1,TRBJ2-6,TGTGCCAGTAGCCGACAGGGCTCTGGGGCCAACGTCCTGACTTTC,CASSRQGSGANVLTF
.,TRBV7-2,TRBD1,TRBJ2-2,TGTGCCAGCAGCTCCCCCACAGGGGGCGACACCGGGGAGCTGTTTTTT,CASSSPTGGDTGELFF
once,TRBV30,.,TRBJ2-2,TGTGCCTGGAGTGTGGACAGTCACACCGGGGAGCTGTTTTTT,CAWSVDSHTGELFF
.,TRBV11-2,.,TRBJ2-3,TGTGCCAGCAGCTTAGATCACTATTCAGATACGCAGTATTTT,CASSLDHYSDTQYF
.,TRBV5-1,TRBD2,TRBJ2-1,TGCGCCAGCAGCTTGGCCGGGACTAGCGGGAAGGGCAATGAGCAGTTCTTC,CASSLAGTSGKGNEQFF
.,TRBV28,.,TRBJ1-2,TGTGCCAGCAGCCAACAGCCGAACTATGGCTACACCTTC,CASSQQPNYGYTF
.,TRBV7-9,TRBD1,TRBJ2-7,TGTGCCAGCAGCCGACAGGGCTACGAGCAGTACTTC,CASSRQGYEQYF
.,TRBV14,TRBD1,TRBJ2-4,TGTGCCAGCAGCCCAAGAGGACAGGGAGAAGCCAAAAACATTCAGTACTTC,CASSPRGQGEAKNIQYF
.,TRBV5-1,TRBD2,TRBJ2-7,TGCGCCAGCAGCCATGAGTCGACTAGCCCAACCTACGAGCAGTACTTC,CASSHESTSPTYEQYF
.,TRBV2,TRBD1,TRBJ1-1,TGTGCCAGCAGTGATGGGCAGGGGGGAGAAGCTTTCTTT,CASSDGQGGEAFF
.,TRBV19,.,TRBJ1-5,TGTGCCAGTAGTAAAGGTGGGGGCCTTCAATGGCAGCCCCAGCATTTT,CASSKGGGLQWQPQHF
.,TRBV29-1,.,TRBJ2-7,TGCAGCGTTGAACAGGGGAAGCAGTACTTC,CSVEQGKQYF
.,TRBV9,TRBD1,TRBJ2-3,TGTGCCAGCAGCGTAGCTACGGGACAGGGGGATACGCAGTATTTT,CASSVATGQGDTQYF
.,TRBV15,TRBD1,TRBJ1-2,TGTGCCACCAGCAGCTTACAGGGGCCCAGCTATGGCTACACCTTC,CATSSLQGPSYGYTF
.,TRBV2,.,TRBJ1-4,TGTGCCAGCAGCGACCGAGGGTCGAGTAATGAAAAACTGTTTTTT,CASSDRGSSNEKLFF
.,TRBV7-9,.,TRBJ1-5,TGTGCCAGCAGCTTAGGGCCGGGTCTATGGAGCAATCAGCCCCAGCATTTT,CASSLGPGLWSNQPQHF
.,TRBV30,TRBD2,TRBJ2-7,TGTGCCCAAACTCGGCTAGCGGGAGGCGAGCAGTACTTC,CAQTRLAGGEQYF
few,TRBV7-6,TRBD1,TRBJ1-1,TGTGCCAGCAGCTCGAATGACAGGGGTTTTCGCCCTGAAGCTTTCTTT,CASSSNDRGFRPEAFF
.,TRBV7-9,TRBD1,TRBJ2-7,TGTGCCAGCAGCCAAAGCGGCCAGGGGGTGTACGAGCAGTACTTC,CASSQSGQGVYEQYF
.,TRBV12-5,.,TRBJ2-1,TGTGCTAGTGGTGCCTGGTCAGGGGAGCAGTTCTTC,CASGAWSGEQFF
.,TRBV2,TRBD1,TRBJ1-2,TGTGCCAGCAGTGGGGACAGCTATGGCTACACCTTC,CASSGDSYGYTF
once,TRBV7-3,TRBD1,TRBJ1-2,TGTGCCAGCAGTCGCGGACAGGACTATGGCTACACCTTC,CASSRGQDYGYTF
.,TRBV5-1,.,TRBJ2-5,TGCGCCAGCAGCTTGGGTGACAGCAGTCTCCAAGAGACCCAGTACTTC,CASSLGDSSLQETQYF
once,TRBV18,.,TRBJ2-7,TGTGCCAGCTCACCATCGGGGGTTAACGAGCAGTACTTC,CASSPSGVNEQYF
.,TRBV5-1,.,TRBJ1-4,TGCGCCAGCAGCTTAGCAGGGTCTAATGAAAAACTGTTTTTT,CASSLAGSNEKLFF
.,TRBV5-6,TRBD2,TRBJ2-1,TGTGCCAGCAGCCCCGGACTAGCGGGTCGCAATGAGCAGTTCTTC,CASSPGLAGRNEQFF
.,TRBV7-9,.,TRBJ2-5,TGTGCCAGCTCACGGCAAGTGGGGGGGACCCAGTACTTC,CASSRQVGGTQYF
.,TRBV7-2,TRBD1,TRBJ2-7,TGTGCCAGCAGCTTATATAGAGGGACAGTCATTCCCTACGAGCAGTACTTC,CASSLYRGTVIPYEQYF
.,TRBV11-3,.,TRBJ2-7,TGTGCCAGCAGCCGTGATACTAATGGGGAGCAGTACTTC,CASSRDTNGEQYF
.,TRBV5-1,.,TRBJ2-3,TGCGCCAGCAGCTTGGAGAGGGCCACAGATACGCAGTATTTT,CASSLERATDTQYF
.,TRBV10-3,TRBD2,TRBJ2-1,TGTGCCGTAACCGGGACTAGTGACGAGCAGTTCTTC,CAVTGTSDEQFF
.,TRBV21-1,.,TRBJ1-2,TGTGCCAGCAGCAAAGCGCTGGCAGGGGGCGAGGATGGCTACACCTTC,CASSKALAGGEDGYTF
.,TRBV6-5,.,TRBJ2-5,TGTGCCAGCAGTTACTCGCACAGGCAAGAGACCCAGTACTTC,CASSYSHRQETQYF
.,TRBV6-6,.,TRBJ1-1,TGTGCCAGCAGCCAAGGGGGGGGCACTGAAGCTTTCTTT,CASSQGGGTEAFF
.,TRBV19,TRBD2,TRBJ2-4,TGTGCCACCTTAGCGGGAGACATCACGGAAACCAAAAACATTCAGTACTTC,CATLAGDITETKNIQYF
.,TRBV28,TRBD2,TRBJ2-7,TGTGCCAGCAGTTTCGTTCTAGCGGGAGAGCACGAGCAGTACTTC,CASSFVLAGEHEQYF
.,TRBV6-6,TRBD1,TRBJ1-2,TGTGCCAGCAGTTACAACGAGGGGGCATCTGCTGGCTACACCTTC,CASSYNEGASAGYTF
.,TRBV27,TRBD1,TRBJ1-5,TGTGCCAGCAGGTCTGACAGGGACGGCAATCAGCCCCAGCATTTT,CASRSDRDGNQPQHF
.,TRBV6-6,TRBD1,TRBJ1-2,TGTGCCAGCACCAATCAGGGACAGGTGAATGGCTACACCTTC,CASTNQGQVNGYTF
once,TRBV7-8,TRBD2,TRBJ2-1,TGTGCCAGCAGCCAAACCCTAGCGGGAGGGCCTTATTCCTACAATGAGCAGTTCTTC,CASSQTLAGGPYSYNEQFF
.,TRBV13,.,TRBJ1-2,TGTGCCAGCAGCTTAGATCGGGGGGCGGGCTACACCTTC,CASSLDRGAGYTF
.,TRBV28,TRBD2,TRBJ2-7,TGTGCCAGCAGTTTAGAGGGACTAGCATCCGAGCAGTACTTC,CASSLEGLASEQYF
.,TRBV30,.,TRBJ1-4,TGTGCCTGGAGTGGGTACAGGGCGAGCGAAAAACTGTTTTTT,CAWSGYRASEKLFF
.,TRBV21-1,.,TRBJ2-5,TGTGCCAGCAGCAAAGTTCGTACCCGAGAAGAGACCCAGTACTTC,CASSKVRTREETQYF
.,TRBV6-1,.,TRBJ2-6,TGTGCCAGCAGTGAGGGCGGGGCTGGGGCCAACGTCCTGACTTTC,CASSEGGAGANVLTF
once,TRBV5-1,.,TRBJ2-1,TGCGCCAGCAGCTTGGCAGCGAGCTCCTACAATGAGCAGTTCTTC,CASSLAASSYNEQFF
.,TRBV2,TRBD2,TRBJ2-5,TGTGCCAGTTTTGGGCTAGCGGGAGGAAGGGAGACCCAGTACTTC,CASFGLAGGRETQYF
.,TRBV5-1,TRBD2,TRBJ2-2,TGCGCCAGCAGCGTAGGACTAGCGGGAGGTTCCGGGGAGCTGTTTTTT,CASSVGLAGGSGELFF
.,TRBV30,.,TRBJ2-3,TGTGCCTGGAGTGGGGAGGTGGGGCAGTATTTT,CAWSGEVGQYF
.,TRBV28,TRBD2,TRBJ2-5,TGTGCCAGCAGTTCGGCGGGAGAAGTCCAAGAGACCCAGTACTTC,CASSSAGEVQETQYF
few,TRBV5-1,.,TRBJ2-7,TGCGCCAGCAGCTCCCCTGCGAGTGAGGAGCAGTACTTC,CASSSPASEEQYF
once,TRBV11-3,TRBD2,TRBJ2-7,TGTGCCAGCTCCCCCCGGGAGGACGCCTACGAGCAGTACTTC,CASSPREDAYEQYF
.,TRBV4-2,.,TRBJ1-1,TGTGCCAGCAGCCAAGACACTCAAAACACTGAAGCTTTCTTT,CASSQDTQNTEAFF